Listed below are T cell receptor beta chains from one sample, sequenced in a study of CXCR3-negative and CXCR3-positive naive CD8 T cells. One entry per CDR3 protein, without DNA, is what TCRdb gives after re-calling the 5' RACE reads. This sample's table reports 110,000 or so distinct CDR3 sequences. Sequencing used naive CXCR3+ CD8+ T cells from blood. The receptors originated from a human donor in good health. Some clones in this sample may be carry-over from other donors' samples. CDR3s include the opening cysteine and the closing phenylalanine or tryptophan. The order of the fields is J gene, V gene, CDR3 protein.

J: TRBJ1-4; V: TRBV7-6; CDR3: CASSQENTAGSNEKLFF
J: TRBJ2-1; V: TRBV29-1; CDR3: CSDWGGSSYNEQFF
J: TRBJ2-5; V: TRBV28; CDR3: CASSLPLQGAETQYF
J: TRBJ2-1; V: TRBV4-2; CDR3: CASSQDPSGTSGGAWNNEQFF
J: TRBJ2-5; V: TRBV20-1; CDR3: CSARIIRHQETQYF
J: TRBJ2-1; V: TRBV4-1; CDR3: CASRSLLITSGGDGEQFF
J: TRBJ2-7; V: TRBV19; CDR3: CASSLGTSGRVGSYEQYF
J: TRBJ2-1; V: TRBV9; CDR3: CASSVEGTGGYNEQFF
J: TRBJ2-3; V: TRBV7-9; CDR3: CASSEPRTLTDTQYF
J: TRBJ2-3; V: TRBV6-5; CDR3: CASRDRGPSTDTQYF
J: TRBJ2-7; V: TRBV28; CDR3: CASSPRGYEQYF
J: TRBJ2-7; V: TRBV14; CDR3: CASSPLGVGLEQYF
J: TRBJ1-1; V: TRBV28; CDR3: CASSTQGPVHAFF
J: TRBJ2-5; V: TRBV29-1; CDR3: CSVAGGLASQETQYF
J: TRBJ2-1; V: TRBV6-1; CDR3: CASSEALRTPAYNEQFF
J: TRBJ2-5; V: TRBV4-1; CDR3: CASSHSAGGETQYF
J: TRBJ2-7; V: TRBV7-2; CDR3: CASSLAVLGYEQYF
J: TRBJ2-7; V: TRBV9; CDR3: CASSPGTNPYEQYF
J: TRBJ1-2; V: TRBV24-1; CDR3: CATSDISDYGYTF
J: TRBJ2-5; V: TRBV12-3/TRBV12-4; CDR3: CASTLEWVHETQYF
J: TRBJ2-5; V: TRBV28; CDR3: CASSPDRDSETQYF
J: TRBJ2-3; V: TRBV6-5; CDR3: CASSDTSGPDTQYF
J: TRBJ2-7; V: TRBV25-1; CDR3: CASSFQGSEQYF
J: TRBJ1-1; V: TRBV2; CDR3: CASSPDSVPEAFF
J: TRBJ2-2; V: TRBV6-4; CDR3: CASSERARPESTGELFF
J: TRBJ2-1; V: TRBV5-1; CDR3: CASSSYRATEYNEQFF
J: TRBJ2-3; V: TRBV28; CDR3: CASSSQVGDTQYF
J: TRBJ2-7; V: TRBV7-8; CDR3: CASSLRLAVGEQYF